This T cell receptor beta chain was documented in a study of blood T cell repertoires in COVID-19. This clone was recorded a few times. Generated by immunoSEQ multiplex PCR, the TCRdb table keeps only in-frame clones and is missing some. The table shows 90,000 to 130,000 clones, with over 65% occurring only once. The CDR3 loop spans 13 amino acids. V lost 4 bases, J lost 9 bases, and 13 bases lay in between. Germline-derived CDR1 and CDR2 are MDHEN and SYDVKM. The sequencing input was peripheral blood. This chain joins TRBV28 and TRBJ2-1, with D tentatively TRBD1 (7 bases). This receptor was taken from a middle-aged woman with acute or convalescent COVID-19. The DNA for the CDR3 is TGTGCCAGCAGTTCTAGACAGGGAGGTGAGCAGTTCTTC. This gives the protein CASSSRQGGEQFF.